This T cell receptor beta chain was observed in a study of identical twins. Notes on the study in general: Zero-insertion results could be subject to partial confounding by invariant MAIT and iNKT cells. Twin-shared out-of-frame alpha sequences showed excess low generation probability. Beta clonotypes that were abundant in cord blood contained fewer insertions, a pattern absent from memory repertoires.

The CDR3 extends over 17 amino acids. Germline-derived CDR1 and CDR2 are SGHVS and FQNEAQ. Every one of the donors was a healthy Caucasian. Regarding this clonotype: Its antigen is currently unknown. Sequence at one end of the junction differs from germline and may be a read error.

Via MiXCR, TCRdb re-called the 5' RACE reads, giving one row per CDR3 protein. The table shows about 1.7 million distinct CDR3 sequences, with under 35% occurring only once. Specimen: cord blood. The chain couples TRBV7-8 to TRBJ2-4, with 9 nucleotides matching TRBD2. The DNA end favors TRBJ2-7, so the J call may be wrong. The sequence came from a newborn girl in good health. CDR3 protein: CDSSFPLAGGPDYEQYF. The CDR3 DNA is TGTGACAGCAGCTTTCCTTTGGCGGGAGGGCCCGACTACGAGCAGTACTTC.